This TCR beta chain was obtained from a study of T cell responses to AZD1222 COVID-19 vaccine. Study-level results: Baseline serostatus was positive in only five to seven AZD1222 recipients. Without day 14 samples, only post-peak T cell repertoires were studied. Increases in Spike-specific TCR breadth and depth were seen after two AZD1222 doses.

This table comes from immunoSEQ multiplex PCR, and its TCRdb copy is limited to in-frame clones, with some not included. The data hold about 140,000 clones, with about 88% observed a single time. Details on this clone: Its antigen is unknown.

Recipients boosted at about 4 weeks or about 12 weeks are pooled. The germline CDR1 and CDR2 sequences are SGHTA and FQGNSA. V shed 1 base and J shed 2 bases, with 11 bases lying between them. This CDR3 is built from 15 residues. Source: peripheral blood, taken 28 days after the second AZD1222 dose. The chain joins TRBV7-2 to TRBJ2-5, with a tentative D call TRBD2 (6 bases). The TCR was taken from an adult who received the AZD1222 COVID-19 vaccine. CDR3 coding DNA: TGTGCCAGCAGCTTAGAATGGGCGGGACAAGAGACCCAGTACTTC. Its translation: CASSLEWAGQETQYF. Supplemented by reference TRBV7-2 and TRBJ2-5, the full variable domain reads GAGVSQSPSNKVTEKGKDVELRCDPISGHTALYWYRQSLGQGLEFLIYFQGNSAPDKSGLPSDRFSAERTGGSVSTLTIQRTQQEDSAVYLCASSLEWAGQETQYFGPGTRLLVL.